This T cell receptor beta chain appears in the sequencing data of a study of T-cell memory formation after mild COVID-19. Background on the study: TCR clusters were largely donor specific.

One entry per CDR3 protein, called by TCRdb with MiXCR from the 5' RACE reads. The profile shows about 470,000 distinct CDR3 sequences, around 27% of them singletons. Study-level points and caveats: SARS-CoV-2 specificity of second-wave clones peaking day 37 was unconfirmed. Cross-reactive memory apparently joined, as some responding clones appeared in pre-infection memory. Among clones contracting day 15 to 85, CD4/CD8 was balanced, whereas later expanders leaned CD4+.

This clonotype showed up just a few times. No antigen is known for it. This receptor was taken from an adult woman who had mild COVID-19 (a few samples of this study predate the infection). Cell type and time point are not known. The sequenced sample was PBMCs or a T cell subset sorted from them (not recorded which).

CDR3 protein: CASSLLLDTDTQYF. CDR3 DNA sequence: TGTGCCAGCAGCTTATTACTAGACACAGATACGCAGTATTTT. V usage is TRBV7-2 and J usage is TRBJ2-3, with D perhaps matching TRBD2 (5 bases). This CDR3 is built from 14 residues. The V and J ends lost 2 bases and 2 bases respectively, with 8 bases between them. Germline-derived CDR1 and CDR2 are SGHTA and FQGNSA.